This T cell receptor beta chain was sequenced in a study of control samples from healthy donors and cancer patients. Sequenced by immunoSEQ multiplex PCR; TCRdb stores in-frame clones only, minus some. The sample consists of more than 95,000 clones, 75% to 90% of them appearing once. This TCR derives from a woman aged 50 to 60 with colorectal cancer. Material for sequencing was PBMCs.

In DNA, the CDR3 is TGCGCCAGCAGCTCCCGGGGGGGCTATGGCTACACCTTC. This gives the protein CASSSRGGYGYTF. The chain combines TRBV5-1 with TRBJ1-2; possible D gene TRBD1, 5 bases. The germline gives CDR1 SGHRS, CDR2 YFSETQ. This CDR3 is built from 13 residues. The germline V and J ends were trimmed by 3 bases and 4 bases, with 10 bases remaining between them.